The table lists the clone carrying this T cell receptor beta chain with many counts. Its antigen is as yet unknown. The data were taken from a study of regulatory T cells in long-lasting Graves disease. General study results and limits: Small sample size may have lowered accuracy. Newly diagnosed patients had higher TCR diversity than persistent Graves' patients did.

Investigators prepared the TCR beta libraries by applying iRepertoire HTBI primers and Arm-PCR of CDR3 regions. TCRdb fed the multiplex PCR reads into MiXCR, producing one record per CDR3 protein. Among about 430,000 distinct CDR3 sequences listed, approximately 15% were seen once. The sample's time point: newly diagnosed GD, antithyroid drugs for less than 3 months. From PBMCs, RNA was extracted and then used to make the TCR library. The CDR3 covers 14 residues. J gave up 4 bases and V 4 bases, and 3 bases lay outside the gene matches. Germline CDR1 and CDR2: MGHDK and SYGVNS. This same sample was also taken into another study, of T cells in Graves' hyperthyroidism and ophthalmopathy.

The sample here was peripheral blood mononuclear cells (PBMCs), taken at new diagnosis, from a patient treated with antithyroid drugs. The sequence came from a woman in her 40s with Graves disease. V usage is TRBV25-1 and J usage is TRBJ2-5; 10 bases fit TRBD1. CDR3 DNA sequence: TGTGCCAGCAGTGGGACAGGGGGGCGAGAGACCCAGTACTTC. This encodes CASSGTGGRETQYF.